A selection of T cell receptor beta chains follows, all from one sample in a study of tumor-infiltrating lymphocytes in primary liver carcinoma. In TCRdb, the multiplex PCR reads were re-called with MiXCR into one record per CDR3 protein. The sample holds approximately 80,000 distinct CDR3 sequences, approximately 69% seen once. Input material: tumor-adjacent normal liver tissue. The receptor source for this set is a middle-aged man with primary liver carcinoma and hepatitis B virus infection. The CDR3 runs from the conserved cysteine through the conserved F or W. The D gene is left open where the match is weak. The listing skips clone size in some rows; elsewhere it reads once, few, many or a size class.

d_call: TRBD1
v_call: TRBV29-1
j_call: TRBJ2-2
clone_size: NA
cdr3_aa: CSVEGGGHGELFF
cdr3_nt: TGCAGCGTTGAAGGAGGGGGCCACGGGGAGCTGTTTTTT

d_call: TRBD2
v_call: TRBV5-1
j_call: TRBJ2-7
clone_size: NA
cdr3_aa: CASSFGLAGAGYDQYF
cdr3_nt: TGCGCCAGCAGCTTCGGTCTGGCGGGAGCGGGCTACGATCAGTACTTC

d_call: TRBD2
v_call: TRBV4-2
j_call: TRBJ2-7
clone_size: NA
cdr3_aa: CASSQVSLAGGLLQSSYEQYF
cdr3_nt: TGTGCCAGTAGCCAAGTCTCCCTAGCGGGAGGGCTATTACAAAGCTCCTACGAGCAGTACTTC

d_call: NA
v_call: TRBV11-2
j_call: TRBJ2-2
clone_size: once
cdr3_aa: CVSSLGAAMNTGELFF
cdr3_nt: TGTGTCAGCAGCTTAGGTGCAGCTATGAACACCGGGGAGCTGTTTTTT

d_call: NA
v_call: TRBV6-1
j_call: TRBJ2-7
clone_size: many
cdr3_aa: CASSVRLGDGYYEQYF
cdr3_nt: TGTGCCAGCAGTGTGCGTCTAGGAGACGGGTACTACGAGCAGTACTTC

d_call: NA
v_call: TRBV5-4
j_call: TRBJ2-3
clone_size: NA
cdr3_aa: CTSSLLQREGDTQYF
cdr3_nt: TGTACCAGCAGCCTTCTCCAGCGCGAGGGAGATACGCAGTATTTC

d_call: NA
v_call: TRBV29-1
j_call: TRBJ2-1
clone_size: NA
cdr3_aa: CSSTGTLGSYNEQFF
cdr3_nt: TGCAGCTCCACTGGGACGCTGGGCTCCTACAATGAGCAGTTCTTC

d_call: NA
v_call: TRBV7-9
j_call: TRBJ1-1
clone_size: NA
cdr3_aa: CASSLRESNTEAFF
cdr3_nt: TGTGCCAGCAGCTTACGGGAAAGCAACACTGAAGCTTTCTTT

d_call: NA
v_call: TRBV5-4
j_call: TRBJ2-4
clone_size: NA
cdr3_aa: CVSSSPSSDKNIQYF
cdr3_nt: TGTGTCAGCAGCTCCCCTAGTAGCGACAAAAACATTCAGTACTTC

d_call: NA
v_call: TRBV11-1
j_call: TRBJ2-3
clone_size: NA
cdr3_aa: CASSLEFGDTQYF
cdr3_nt: TGTGCCAGCAGCTTAGAGTTTGGAGATACGCAGTATTTT

d_call: NA
v_call: TRBV11-2
j_call: TRBJ2-3
clone_size: NA
cdr3_aa: CASNFYGGSIDTQYF
cdr3_nt: TGTGCTAGCAACTTCTACGGGGGTAGCATAGATACGCAGTATTTT

d_call: NA
v_call: TRBV11-2
j_call: TRBJ2-7
clone_size: NA
cdr3_aa: CASSIGTTAYGEYF
cdr3_nt: TGTGCCAGCAGCATAGGGACGACAGCCTACGGGGAGTACTTC

d_call: NA
v_call: TRBV28
j_call: TRBJ2-3
clone_size: many
cdr3_aa: CASSTSGTPQITSTDTQYF
cdr3_nt: TGTGCCAGCAGTACTTCCGGGACACCTCAAATAACCAGCACAGATACGCAGTATTTT

d_call: NA
v_call: TRBV28
j_call: TRBJ2-7
clone_size: NA
cdr3_aa: CSSSSGGQGRSEQYF
cdr3_nt: TGTTCCAGCAGTTCTGGGGGGCAGGGGAGGTCCGAGCAGTACTTC

d_call: NA
v_call: TRBV24-1
j_call: TRBJ2-1
clone_size: few
cdr3_aa: CATSDFSGDHNEQFF
cdr3_nt: TGTGCCACCAGTGATTTCTCGGGGGATCACAATGAGCAGTTCTTC

d_call: NA
v_call: TRBV6-5
j_call: TRBJ2-5
clone_size: NA
cdr3_aa: CVSSYEWGRETQYF
cdr3_nt: TGTGTCAGCAGTTACGAGTGGGGCCGAGAGACCCAGTACTTC

d_call: NA
v_call: TRBV6-5
j_call: TRBJ2-7
clone_size: many
cdr3_aa: CASSPRGAGTREQYF
cdr3_nt: TGTGCCAGCAGTCCCCGGGGGGCAGGGACCCGCGAGCAGTACTTC

d_call: TRBD2
v_call: TRBV6-6
j_call: TRBJ2-7
clone_size: NA
cdr3_aa: CVSSPVTSGYEQYF
cdr3_nt: TGTGTCAGCAGTCCCGTGACTAGCGGATACGAGCAGTACTTC

d_call: TRBD2
v_call: TRBV5-4
j_call: TRBJ2-7
clone_size: NA
cdr3_aa: CASNWDYRSYAQYF
cdr3_nt: TGTGCCAGCAACTGGGACTACAGATCCTACGCTCAGTACTTC

d_call: NA
v_call: TRBV14
j_call: TRBJ2-7
clone_size: NA
cdr3_aa: CTSSQGSQSSSYEQYF
cdr3_nt: TGTACCAGCAGCCAAGGTTCGCAGTCATCCTCCTACGAACAGTACTTC

d_call: NA
v_call: TRBV6-5
j_call: TRBJ2-3
clone_size: NA
cdr3_aa: CASSYVGRTDTQYF
cdr3_nt: TGTGCCAGCAGTTACGTCGGGAGGACAGATACGCAATATTTT

d_call: NA
v_call: TRBV29-1
j_call: TRBJ1-3
clone_size: few
cdr3_aa: CSVERAGTGNTVYF
cdr3_nt: TGCAGCGTTGAGAGAGCGGGGACTGGAAACACCGTATATTTT

d_call: NA
v_call: TRBV29-1
j_call: TRBJ2-3
clone_size: NA
cdr3_aa: CSFMLGGDTQYF
cdr3_nt: TGCAGCTTCATGTTGGGGGGAGATACGCAGTATTTT

d_call: TRBD1
v_call: TRBV12-3/TRBV12-4
j_call: TRBJ2-1
clone_size: NA
cdr3_aa: CASSAPGTGPYNEQFF
cdr3_nt: TGTGCCAGCAGTGCACCCGGGACAGGCCCTTACAATGAGCAGTTCTTC

d_call: NA
v_call: TRBV6-1
j_call: TRBJ2-1
clone_size: once
cdr3_aa: CAGSVDSSSYNELFF
cdr3_nt: TGTGCCGGCAGTGTCGACAGTAGCTCCTACAATGAGCTGTTCTTC

d_call: NA
v_call: TRBV7-8
j_call: TRBJ2-1
clone_size: NA
cdr3_aa: CASSLLGGSAVSYSEQFF
cdr3_nt: TGTGCCAGCAGCTTGCTTGGAGGCTCAGCGGTCTCCTACAGTGAGCAGTTCTTC